These 31 T cell receptor beta chains came from one sample sequenced in a study of shared clonotypes between healthy human individuals. Sequencing used immunoSEQ multiplex PCR; TCRdb keeps in-frame clones, though not all of them. The table records roughly 1,500,000 clones, approximately 98.5% of them present only once. Sample: naive CD4+ T cells sorted from blood. Indicated subset: CD45RA+ positively selected. Every receptor here comes from a man in his thirties or forties in good health.

The rearrangement links TRBV5-1 to TRBJ2-2; 14 bases fit TRBD2. V lost 1 base, J lost 7 bases, and 18 bases stayed unmatched. This CDR3 is 21 amino acids long. The germline V gene has CDR1 SGHRS and CDR2 YFSETQ. CDR3 loop: CASSLLPQATSGRALFGELFF. For the CDR3, the DNA is TGCGCCAGCAGCTTGTTGCCACAAGCGACTAGCGGGAGGGCCCTTTTCGGGGAGCTGTTTTTT.

This rearrangement joins TRBV5-4 to TRBJ2-1; TRBD2 aligns across 8 bases. Unmatched junction bases numbered 10, after V lost 2 bases and J lost 9 bases. The germline CDR1 and CDR2 sequences are SGHNT and YYREEE (reference sequence). CDR3 size: 15 residues. CDR3 region: CASSFKPGLEGEQFF. CDR3 DNA: TGTGCCAGCAGCTTTAAGCCGGGACTAGAGGGTGAGCAGTTCTTC.

The V call is TRBV28, the J call TRBJ2-7, with a tentative D call TRBD1 (6 bases). V shed 5 bases and J shed 2 bases, with 10 bases lying between them. CDR1 is MDHEN and CDR2 is SYDVKM in the germline V gene. CDR3 size: 13 residues. CDR3 in amino acids: CASSADRTYEQYF. The CDR3 DNA reads as TGTGCCAGCAGTGCGGACAGAACCTACGAGCAGTACTTC.

This clone was recorded once. This chain uses TRBV7-8 with TRBJ1-5; TRBD1 might be the D (5 bases). The CDR3 loop spans 16 amino acids. The germline gives CDR1 SGHVS, CDR2 FQNEAQ. V lost 5 bases, J lost 0 bases, and 14 bases lay in between. The CDR3 DNA reads as TGTGCCAGCAGCACCGTCGGGGGATTTAGCAATCAGCCCCAGCATTTT. Encoded protein: CASSTVGGFSNQPQHF.

The J gene is TRBJ2-7, the V gene TRBV6-1; 8 nucleotides align to TRBD1. Trimming took 5 bases from V and 6 from J; bases not matched to a gene: 6. The CDR3 consists of 13 residues. Germline-derived CDR1 and CDR2 are MNHNS and SASEGT. CDR3 DNA: TGTGCCAGCAGTATGGACAGGGCTAGCGAGCAGTACTTC. Protein: CASSMDRASEQYF.

V usage is TRBV4-1 and J usage is TRBJ2-7, with TRBD2 matching 9 bases. The trim removed 4 bases at V and 2 bases at J, leaving 12 bases unmatched. CDR3 length: 17 amino acids. Germline CDR1 MGHRA, CDR2 YSYEKL. The CDR3 here is CASSPSVLAGVPYEQYF. CDR3 in DNA: TGCGCCAGCAGCCCCTCCGTACTAGCGGGCGTCCCCTACGAGCAGTACTTC.

The V and J genes are TRBV5-6 and TRBJ1-1; possibly TRBD1 for D (6 bases). Germline CDR1 and CDR2: SGHDT and YYEEEE. The CDR3 totals 15 residues. Deletions cut 1 base from V and 4 bases from J, with 14 bases between. The CDR3 nucleotides read TGTGCCAGCAGCTTGCTGGCGGGGGCCTCCACTGAAGCTTTCTTT. This codes for CASSLLAGASTEAFF.

V usage is TRBV5-1 and J usage is TRBJ2-1, with 8 bases lining up with TRBD2. Germline CDR1 is SGHRS and CDR2 is YFSETQ. V gave up 4 bases and J gave up 7 bases; unmatched junction bases: 10. This CDR3 is 15 amino acids long. The CDR3: CASSGTSGPPNEQFF. As DNA, the CDR3 is TGCGCCAGCAGCGGTACTAGCGGACCACCAAATGAGCAGTTCTTC.

V gene TRBV6-5 combines with J gene TRBJ2-2, with TRBD2 as a possible D gene (5 bases). CDR1 MNHEY and CDR2 SVGAGI come from the germline V gene. The CDR3 is 14 amino acids. V was shortened by 8 bases and J by 0 bases, with 10 bases between the two germline ends. The CDR3 sequence: CASVARANTGELFF. CDR3 DNA: TGTGCCAGCGTAGCGAGGGCGAACACCGGGGAGCTGTTTTTT.

The table lists this clone with a count of one. The chain couples TRBV7-9 to TRBJ2-6; D remains unclear. Trimming took off 5 bases at V and 0 bases at J, with 8 bases between the two ends. Germline assignment: CDR1 SEHNR and CDR2 FQNEAQ (reference sequence). The CDR3 has 15 amino acids. The CDR3 sequence is CASSQKNSGANVLTF. The CDR3 region has the DNA TGTGCCAGCAGCCAAAAAAACTCTGGGGCCAACGTCCTGACTTTC.

The V gene is TRBV11-2, the J gene TRBJ1-1; no clear D. The CDR3 is made up of 15 amino acids. The V and J ends lost 8 bases and 1 base respectively, with 17 bases between them. Germline assignment: CDR1 SGHAT and CDR2 FQNNGV. CDR3 sequence reads: CASAPRWVANTEAFF. The CDR3 nucleotides are TGTGCCAGCGCACCCCGCTGGGTGGCGAACACTGAAGCTTTCTTT.

About this clone itself: A read error may account for a junction end that differs from germline. CDR3 residues: CASTGRVYNEQFF. DNA for the CDR3: TGTGCAAGCACGGGCAGGGTATACAATGAGCAGTTCTTC. The V and J genes are TRBV7-9 and TRBJ2-1, with D perhaps TRBD1 (5 bases). CDR1 is SEHNR, CDR2 FQNEAQ, per germline (reference sequence). The CDR3 extends over 13 amino acids.

The genes are TRBV18 and TRBJ2-5; possible D gene TRBD2, 5 bases. The CDR3 is 15 amino acids. Germline lookup yields CDR1 KGHSH and CDR2 LQKENI. V lost 2 bases and J 1 base, leaving 11 bases between the germline ends. The CDR3 sequence is CASSPGIRGQETQYF. For the CDR3, the DNA is TGTGCCAGCTCACCAGGGATCCGGGGCCAAGAGACCCAGTACTTC.

V usage is TRBV30 and J usage is TRBJ2-7; tentatively, D is TRBD1 (6 bases). The ends were cut back, 1 base at V and 0 bases at J, with 13 bases in the middle. CDR1 and CDR2 (germline): GTSNPN, SVGIG (reference sequence). The CDR3 loop spans 15 amino acids. The CDR3 reads CAWSAGADSSYEQYF. The CDR3 coding sequence is TGTGCCTGGAGTGCAGGGGCCGACAGCTCCTACGAGCAGTACTTC.

V and J are TRBV6-1 and TRBJ2-7; 9 positions match TRBD1. The CDR3 is 18 residues long. V lost 4 bases and J lost 7; bases outside the gene matches: 20. Germline loops: CDR1 MNHNS, CDR2 SASEGT. This CDR3 reads CASSAAGTGRYSVREQYF. The CDR3 bases are TGTGCCAGCAGTGCCGCCGGGACAGGGCGATATAGTGTGAGGGAGCAGTACTTC.

Of note for this clone: The same CDR3 is also encoded by other DNA sequences in this sample. This chain uses TRBV5-5 with TRBJ2-7; D call uncertain. Germline V gene data show CDR1 as SGHKS and CDR2 as YYEKEE (reference sequence). V lost 2 bases and J 3 bases, leaving 3 bases between the germline ends. The CDR3 is 11 amino acids. The CDR3: CASSLNYEQYF. As DNA, the CDR3 is TGTGCCAGCAGCTTAAACTACGAGCAGTACTTC.

The chain joins TRBV13 to TRBJ2-7; D gene unclear. The V and J ends lost 0 bases and 3 bases respectively, with 6 bases between them. The CDR3 contains 13 residues. The germline CDR1 and CDR2 sequences are PRHDT and FYEKMQ (reference sequence). CDR3 sequence: CASSLGRFYEQYF. CDR3 nucleotides: TGTGCCAGCAGCTTAGGGAGATTCTACGAGCAGTACTTC. Full variable domain (outside the CDR3, taken from reference TRBV13 and TRBJ2-7): AAGVIQSPRHLIKEKRETATLKCYPIPRHDTVYWYQQGPGQDPQFLISFYEKMQSDKGSIPDRFSAQQFSDYHSELNMSSLELGDSALYFCASSLGRFYEQYFGPGTRLTVT.

This clone appeared once. The chain carries TRBV19 and TRBJ2-6; 8 bases are a match to TRBD1. The length of the CDR3 is 16 residues. The germline gives CDR1 LNHDA, CDR2 SQIVND (reference sequence). V was pared by 5 bases and J by 2 bases, with 5 bases of the junction left unmatched. Here the CDR3 reads CASSLSDRAGANVLTF. The CDR3 nucleotides are TGTGCCAGTAGTCTATCGGACAGGGCTGGGGCCAACGTCCTGACTTTC.

This chain joins TRBV18 and TRBJ2-5; no clear D gene. Germline V gene lookup returns CDR1 KGHSH and CDR2 LQKENI. CDR3 size: 14 residues. V lost 2 bases and J lost 1, with 8 bases in between. The CDR3 nucleotides are TGTGCCAGCTCACCAGCCGTGGTCCAAGAGACCCAGTACTTC. It is translated as CASSPAVVQETQYF.

The chain recombines TRBV6-1 with TRBJ2-1, with D perhaps TRBD1 (6 bases). The germline CDR1 and CDR2 sequences are MNHNS and SASEGT. There are 14 residues in the CDR3. Trimming removed 5 bases from V and 6 bases from J, with 14 bases in between. The CDR3 loop is CASSRTVGVNEQFF. The CDR3 DNA sequence: TGTGCCAGCAGTAGGACAGTCGGGGTCAATGAGCAGTTCTTC.

Points on this clone: In the same sample, other DNA sequences code for this CDR3. The gene calls are TRBV18 and TRBJ2-1, with 14 positions matching TRBD2. V shed 0 bases and J 7 bases; nucleotides not matched to a gene: 2. The CDR3 totals 16 residues. The germline CDR1 and CDR2 sequences are KGHSH and LQKENI. CDR3 residues: CASSPPTSGRANEQFF. The CDR3 nucleotides read TGTGCCAGCTCACCACCGACTAGCGGGAGGGCTAATGAGCAGTTCTTC.

The chain recombines TRBV6-6 with TRBJ2-6; D might be TRBD2 (6 bases). V lost 2 bases, J lost 0 bases, and 8 bases lay in between. This CDR3 region has 16 residues. Germline V gene lookup returns CDR1 MNHNY and CDR2 SVGAGI (reference sequence). The CDR3 sequence: CASSYTGLSGANVLTF. In nucleotides, the CDR3 is TGTGCCAGCAGTTACACGGGACTCTCTGGGGCCAACGTCCTGACTTTC.

On this clone itself: The sample has other DNA sequences that encode this CDR3 too. The rearrangement links TRBV5-1 to TRBJ2-1; D remains unclear. CDR1 SGHRS and CDR2 YFSETQ come from the germline V gene. The CDR3 length is 14 residues. Trimming shortened V by 1 base and J by 4 bases, and 9 bases separated the two germline ends. CDR3 sequence: CASSLLDSYNEQFF. As DNA, the CDR3 is TGCGCCAGCAGCTTGTTAGACTCTTACAATGAGCAGTTCTTC.

CDR3 bases: TGTGCCATCACGTGGGGCTCTGGAAACACCATATATTTT. Protein product: CAITWGSGNTIYF. This chain connects TRBV10-3 to TRBJ1-3; D gene unclear. V was pared by 7 bases and J by 0 bases, with 7 bases between. The CDR3 runs to 13 residues. From germline, CDR1 is ENHRY and CDR2 SYGVKD.

To note about this clone: This CDR3 is also generated by other DNA sequences in the sample. The V call is TRBV7-2, the J call TRBJ2-7, with no clear D. This CDR3 spans 13 amino acids. V gave up 2 bases and J gave up 0 bases, with 5 bases separating them. CDR1 and CDR2 (germline): SGHTA, FQGNSA. This chain's CDR3 is CASSLPSSYEQYF. CDR3 DNA: TGTGCCAGCAGCTTACCAAGCTCCTACGAGCAGTACTTC.

This clone was observed a single time. As DNA, the CDR3 is TGTGCCAGCAGCCCAAGCGGGAGTCTCTCCTACGAGCAGTACTTC. Its translation: CASSPSGSLSYEQYF. The V call is TRBV13, the J call TRBJ2-7, with TRBD2 identical over 8 bases. The CDR3 is made up of 15 amino acids. J gave up 0 bases and V 5 bases, and 6 bases lay outside the gene matches. CDR1 and CDR2 from the germline V gene are PRHDT and FYEKMQ (reference sequence).

This sequence joins TRBV4-2 and TRBJ2-1; 16 bases line up with TRBD2. J gave up 7 bases and V 4 bases, and 16 bases lay outside the gene matches. The CDR3 loop spans 20 amino acids. The germline V gene has CDR1 LGHNA and CDR2 YNFKEQ. In DNA, the CDR3 is TGTGCCAGCAGCCCGGATGGGCAGGGGACTAGCGGGAGGGCCGTGAATGAGCAGTTCTTC. Amino acid sequence: CASSPDGQGTSGRAVNEQFF.

This clone has just one count. The genes are TRBV19 and TRBJ2-6; D gene unclear. Germline loops: CDR1 LNHDA, CDR2 SQIVND (reference sequence). Trimming shortened V by 4 bases and J by 1 base, and 5 bases separated the two germline ends. The CDR3 runs 14 residues. As DNA, the CDR3 is TGTGCCAGTAGTACAGGATCTGGGGCCAACGTCCTGACTTTC. Amino acids: CASSTGSGANVLTF.

The chain joins TRBV6-1 to TRBJ2-1; 13 positions match TRBD2. This CDR3 has 15 residues. V was pared by 4 bases and J by 8 bases, with 5 bases of the junction left unmatched. Germline V gives CDR1 MNHNS, CDR2 SASEGT. The CDR3 region is CASSALAGGPYEQFF. In nucleotides, the CDR3 is TGTGCCAGCAGTGCACTAGCGGGAGGGCCGTATGAGCAGTTCTTC.

This rearrangement joins TRBV10-2 to TRBJ2-7, with D uncertain. Germline assignment: CDR1 WSHSY and CDR2 SAAADI. This CDR3 has 13 amino acids. V was trimmed by 6 bases and J by 2 bases, leaving 11 bases between them. The chain's CDR3 is CASRWADPYEQYF. In DNA, the CDR3 is TGCGCCAGCAGATGGGCAGATCCCTACGAGCAGTACTTC.

The chain employs TRBV4-3 and TRBJ2-1; 8 positions match TRBD1. The V and J ends lost 3 bases and 7 bases, in that order; junction bases with no gene match: 11. CDR3 length: 16 residues. The germline V gene has CDR1 LGHNA and CDR2 YSLEER. The chain's CDR3 is CASSQYGQGVRNEQFF. The CDR3 DNA reads as TGCGCCAGCAGCCAGTATGGACAGGGAGTACGAAATGAGCAGTTCTTC.